This is a list of T cell receptor beta chains from one sample in a study of blood T cell repertoires in COVID-19. Profiling relied on immunoSEQ multiplex PCR, and the TCRdb table lists in-frame clones only, not all of them. Here the sample spans 120,000 or so clones, approximately 80% being singletons. The sequencing input was peripheral blood. The receptors shown here come from a man aged 60 to 69 with acute or convalescent COVID-19. CDR3s include the opening cysteine and the closing phenylalanine or tryptophan. The D gene is left open where the match is weak. Clone sizes are given selectively: once, few, many, or a class where the clone is expanded.

v_call,clone_size,d_call,j_call,cdr3_nt,cdr3_aa
TRBV5-1,NA,TRBD1,TRBJ1-4,TGCGCCAGCAGCCTTACGGGACAGCTTAATGAAAAACTGTTTTTT,CASSLTGQLNEKLFF
TRBV30,NA,NA,TRBJ1-2,TGTGCCTGGAGTGTGGGACAAGCTAACTATGGCTACACCTTC,CAWSVGQANYGYTF
TRBV2,NA,TRBD1,TRBJ1-2,TGTGCCAGCAGCGGGGACAGGGTCCATGGCTACACCTTC,CASSGDRVHGYTF
TRBV5-8,NA,NA,TRBJ1-6,TGTGCCAGCAGCTTGTTCCGGGGAAATTCACCCCTCCACTTT,CASSLFRGNSPLHF
TRBV18,NA,NA,TRBJ1-3,TGTGCCAGCTCACAGGCACAGGGACATTCCGGAAACACCATATATTTT,CASSQAQGHSGNTIYF
TRBV5-7,NA,NA,TRBJ1-2,TGTGCCACCTGGCGGAATTTCAACTATGGCTACACCTTC,CATWRNFNYGYTF
TRBV7-2,NA,NA,TRBJ2-3,TGTGCCAGCTCAACCCAGGGCGGGGGCCGCACAGATACGCAGTATTTT,CASSTQGGGRTDTQYF
TRBV30,NA,NA,TRBJ2-2,TGTGCCGGGAGTAGGGGGGGAGGAGCGACCGGGGAGCTGTTTTTT,CAGSRGGGATGELFF
TRBV15,NA,NA,TRBJ1-1,TGTGCCACCAGCAGAGGCAGCGTATTCATGAACACTGAAGCTTTCTTT,CATSRGSVFMNTEAFF
TRBV7-7,NA,NA,TRBJ2-3,TGTGCCAGCAGCTTAGCCCTCCCGGATACGCAGTATTTT,CASSLALPDTQYF
TRBV5-4,once,NA,TRBJ1-5,TGTGCCAGCAGCGTCGGAGGGCGCAATCAGCCCCAGCATTTT,CASSVGGRNQPQHF
TRBV5-1,NA,NA,TRBJ2-1,TGCGCCAGCAGTGTCCCTTGGAGCAACAATGAGCAGTTCTTC,CASSVPWSNNEQFF
TRBV10-1,NA,NA,TRBJ1-1,TGCGCCACCTACGGTGAGGGGGAGGGGAACACTGAAGCTTTCTTT,CATYGEGEGNTEAFF
TRBV7-3,NA,TRBD2,TRBJ2-3,TGTGCCAGCAGCACAATTAGCGGGAGTGGCACAGATACGCAGTATTTT,CASSTISGSGTDTQYF
TRBV28,NA,TRBD2,TRBJ2-1,TGTGCCAGCAGTCCGACTAGCGGGAGGCCCTCAGATAATGAGCAGTTCTTC,CASSPTSGRPSDNEQFF
TRBV19,NA,NA,TRBJ1-5,TGTGCCAGTAGTAAGGGCGGGGGGCATCAGCCCCAGCATTTT,CASSKGGGHQPQHF
TRBV24-1,once,NA,TRBJ2-7,TGTGCCACCAACCGGACAGACTGGTACGAGCAGTACTTC,CATNRTDWYEQYF
TRBV6-1,NA,TRBD1,TRBJ1-2,TGTGCCAGCAGTGAGGGGACAGTGATCTATGGCTACACCTTC,CASSEGTVIYGYTF
TRBV28,NA,NA,TRBJ2-7,TGTGCCAGCACGACTAACCCCTACGAGCAGTACTTC,CASTTNPYEQYF
TRBV28,many,TRBD2,TRBJ2-2,TGTGCCAGCAGTTTAGAAGCGGGATCCGCCGGGGAGCTGTTTTTT,CASSLEAGSAGELFF
TRBV5-1,few,TRBD1,TRBJ1-1,TGCGCCAGCAGCCTTTCGTCGACAGGGGGGAACACTGAAGCTTTCTTT,CASSLSSTGGNTEAFF
TRBV4-2,NA,NA,TRBJ1-2,TGTGCCAGCAGCCAGGGCCGAGGCTACACCTTC,CASSQGRGYTF
TRBV3-1/TRBV3-2,NA,NA,TRBJ2-1,TGTGCCAGCAGCCCTTCGACATTCTCCTACAATGAGCAGTTCTTC,CASSPSTFSYNEQFF
TRBV19,NA,TRBD2,TRBJ2-2,TGTGCCAGTAGTATAGAGATGACTAGCGGGAGAGTCGTCACCGGGGAGCTGTTTTTT,CASSIEMTSGRVVTGELFF
TRBV5-1,NA,TRBD2,TRBJ2-7,TGCGCCAGCAGAAAGGGTAGCGGGGTTTCCTACGAGCAGTACTTC,CASRKGSGVSYEQYF
TRBV5-1,NA,NA,TRBJ2-7,TGCGCCAGCAAATTACAGAATAATCCCCGATACGAGCAGTACTTC,CASKLQNNPRYEQYF
TRBV19,NA,TRBD1,TRBJ1-1,TGTGCCAGTCTACCGGACAGGGGGCTCTTTAACACTGAAGCTTTCTTT,CASLPDRGLFNTEAFF
TRBV29-1,NA,NA,TRBJ2-7,TGCAGCGTTGTTACCCCGAGCTCCTACGAGCAGTACTTC,CSVVTPSSYEQYF
TRBV19,NA,TRBD1,TRBJ1-4,TGTGCCAGTAGTACCACAGGGGATCCTAATGAAAAACTGTTTTTT,CASSTTGDPNEKLFF
TRBV5-5,few,NA,TRBJ2-2,TGTGCCAGCAGCATAGAGGGTGTAAGGGAGTGGGCCGGGGAGCTGTTTTTT,CASSIEGVREWAGELFF
TRBV10-2,NA,TRBD1,TRBJ1-6,TGCGCCAGCAGGCCGGGACAGTATAATTCACCCCTCCACTTT,CASRPGQYNSPLHF
TRBV19,NA,TRBD1,TRBJ1-4,TGTGCCAGTAGTGCCACAGGGGGCACTAATGAAAAACTGTTTTTT,CASSATGGTNEKLFF
TRBV7-9,NA,NA,TRBJ1-1,TGTGCCAGCAGCTTATTGATGACTAACACTGAAGCTTTCTTT,CASSLLMTNTEAFF
TRBV7-3,NA,TRBD2,TRBJ2-1,TGTGCCAGCAGCTTAAATAGACTAGCAGATGAGCAGTTCTTC,CASSLNRLADEQFF
TRBV28,NA,NA,TRBJ2-1,TGTGCCAGCAGTTTACTGTACAATGAGCAGTTCTTC,CASSLLYNEQFF
TRBV19,NA,NA,TRBJ2-1,TGTGCCAGTAGTTCCCAAGGGGCCTACAATGAGCAGTTCTTC,CASSSQGAYNEQFF
TRBV6-6,NA,NA,TRBJ2-7,TGTGCCAGCAGTTATAGGGGGGGTACGGAGCAGTACTTC,CASSYRGGTEQYF
TRBV15,NA,TRBD1,TRBJ1-2,TGTGCCACCAGCAGCCTATGGACAGGGGACCCTAACTATGGCTACACCTTC,CATSSLWTGDPNYGYTF
TRBV29-1,few,NA,TRBJ1-5,TGCAGCGTTGAATACGGGGGTCCCAATCAGCCCCAGCATTTT,CSVEYGGPNQPQHF
TRBV28,NA,NA,TRBJ1-2,TGTGCCAGCAACCACCTCAGACAGGCTAACTATGGCTACACCTTC,CASNHLRQANYGYTF
TRBV3-1/TRBV3-2,NA,TRBD2,TRBJ2-6,TGTGCCAGCAGCCAAGCTCCTAGCGGCTCTGGGGCCAACGTCCTGACTTTC,CASSQAPSGSGANVLTF
TRBV28,NA,TRBD1,TRBJ1-5,TGTGCCAGCACCAGGGACAGTCACAATCAGCCCCAGCATTTT,CASTRDSHNQPQHF
TRBV11-2,NA,NA,TRBJ1-1,TGTGCCAGCAGCTTAAACAGAGAAACTGAAGCTTTCTTT,CASSLNRETEAFF
TRBV10-3,NA,NA,TRBJ2-1,TGTGCCATCAGTGAGGGCAGGGAAGTGGGCGATGAGCAGTTCTTC,CAISEGREVGDEQFF
TRBV7-2,NA,TRBD2,TRBJ2-1,TGTGCCAGCAGCTTCACCGGGACTAGCGGCTACAATGAGCAGTTCTTC,CASSFTGTSGYNEQFF